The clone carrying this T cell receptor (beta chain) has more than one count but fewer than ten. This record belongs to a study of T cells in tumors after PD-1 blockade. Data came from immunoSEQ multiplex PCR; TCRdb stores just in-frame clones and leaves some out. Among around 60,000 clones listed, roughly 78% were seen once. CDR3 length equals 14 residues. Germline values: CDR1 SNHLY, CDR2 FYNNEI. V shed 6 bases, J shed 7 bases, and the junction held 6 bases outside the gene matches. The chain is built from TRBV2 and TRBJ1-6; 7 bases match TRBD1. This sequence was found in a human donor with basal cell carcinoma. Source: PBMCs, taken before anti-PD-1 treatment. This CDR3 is CASRKQGTNSPLHF. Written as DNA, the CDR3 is TGTGCCAGCAGGAAACAGGGGACCAATTCACCCCTCCACTTT.